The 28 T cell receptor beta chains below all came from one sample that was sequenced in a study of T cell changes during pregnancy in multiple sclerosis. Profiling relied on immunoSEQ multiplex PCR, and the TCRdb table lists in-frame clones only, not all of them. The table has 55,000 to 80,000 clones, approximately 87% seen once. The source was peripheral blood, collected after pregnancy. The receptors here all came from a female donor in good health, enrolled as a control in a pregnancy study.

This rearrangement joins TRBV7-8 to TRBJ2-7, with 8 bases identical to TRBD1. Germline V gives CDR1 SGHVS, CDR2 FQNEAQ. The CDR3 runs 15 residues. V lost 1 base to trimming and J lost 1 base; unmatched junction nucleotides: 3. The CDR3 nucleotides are TGTGCCAGCAGCTTAGAAAGGACAGGGTCCTACGAGCAGTACTTC. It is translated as CASSLERTGSYEQYF.

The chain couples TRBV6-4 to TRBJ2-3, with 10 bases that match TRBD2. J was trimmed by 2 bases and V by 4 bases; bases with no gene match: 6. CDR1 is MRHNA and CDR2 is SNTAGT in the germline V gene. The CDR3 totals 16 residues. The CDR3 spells CASSVLAGAPTDTQYF. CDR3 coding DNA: TGTGCCAGCAGTGTTCTAGCGGGAGCCCCCACAGATACGCAGTATTTT.

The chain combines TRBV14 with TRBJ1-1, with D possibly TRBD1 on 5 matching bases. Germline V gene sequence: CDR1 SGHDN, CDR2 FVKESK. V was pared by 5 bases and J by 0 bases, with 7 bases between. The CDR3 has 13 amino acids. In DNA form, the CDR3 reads TGTGCCAGCAGCAGGGACTTGAACACTGAAGCTTTCTTT. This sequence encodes CASSRDLNTEAFF.

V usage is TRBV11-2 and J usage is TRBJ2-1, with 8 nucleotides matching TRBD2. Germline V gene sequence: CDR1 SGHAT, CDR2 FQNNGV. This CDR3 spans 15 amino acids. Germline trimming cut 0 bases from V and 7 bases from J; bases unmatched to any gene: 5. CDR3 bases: TGTGCCAGCAGCTTAGAACGGGGGGGCCCGAATGAGCAGTTCTTC. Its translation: CASSLERGGPNEQFF.

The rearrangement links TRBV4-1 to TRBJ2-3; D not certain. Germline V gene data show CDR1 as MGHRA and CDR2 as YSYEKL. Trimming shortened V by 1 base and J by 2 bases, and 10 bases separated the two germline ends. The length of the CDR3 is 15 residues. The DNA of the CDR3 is TGCGCCAGCAGCCAAGGGGCAGGAAACACAGATACGCAGTATTTT. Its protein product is CASSQGAGNTDTQYF.

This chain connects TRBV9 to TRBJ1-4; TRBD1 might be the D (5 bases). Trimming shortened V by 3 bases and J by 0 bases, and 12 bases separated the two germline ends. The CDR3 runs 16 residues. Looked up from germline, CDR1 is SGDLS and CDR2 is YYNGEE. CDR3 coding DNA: TGTGCCAGCAGCGGGGGCCGGCAGGCAACTAATGAAAAACTGTTTTTT. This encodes CASSGGRQATNEKLFF.

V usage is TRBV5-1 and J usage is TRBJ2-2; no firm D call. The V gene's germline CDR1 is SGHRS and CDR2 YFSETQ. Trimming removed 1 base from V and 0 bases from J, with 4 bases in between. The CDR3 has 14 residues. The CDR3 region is CASSLTTNTGELFF. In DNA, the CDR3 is TGCGCCAGCAGCTTGACAACGAACACCGGGGAGCTGTTTTTT.

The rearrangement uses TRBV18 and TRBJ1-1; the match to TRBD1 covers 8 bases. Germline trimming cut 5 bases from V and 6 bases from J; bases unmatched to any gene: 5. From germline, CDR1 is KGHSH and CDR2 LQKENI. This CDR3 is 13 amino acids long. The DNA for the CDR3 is TGTGCCAGCTCAGGGACAGGAGGAGCTGAAGCTTTCTTT. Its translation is CASSGTGGAEAFF.

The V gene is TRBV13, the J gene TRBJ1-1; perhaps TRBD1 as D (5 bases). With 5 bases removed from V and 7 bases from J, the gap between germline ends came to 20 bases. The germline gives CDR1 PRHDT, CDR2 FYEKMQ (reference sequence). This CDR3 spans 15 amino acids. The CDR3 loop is CASSPHGGGTLEAFF. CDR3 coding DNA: TGTGCCAGCAGCCCCCATGGGGGGGGAACACTTGAAGCTTTCTTT.

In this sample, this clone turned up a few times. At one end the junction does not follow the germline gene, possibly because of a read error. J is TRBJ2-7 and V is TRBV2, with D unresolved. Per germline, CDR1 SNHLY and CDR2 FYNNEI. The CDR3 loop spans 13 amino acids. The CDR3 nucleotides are TGTGCCGGCAGCGTGCCGGGTTTAGGCGAGCAGTACTTC. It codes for CAGSVPGLGEQYF.

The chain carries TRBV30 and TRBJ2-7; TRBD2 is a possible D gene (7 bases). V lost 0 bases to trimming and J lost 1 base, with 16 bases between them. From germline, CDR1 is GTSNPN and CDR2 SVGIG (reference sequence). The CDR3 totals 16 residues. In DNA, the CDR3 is TGTGCCTGGAGTGTTTTAGGGGGGGGCCAGTCCTACGAGCAGTACTTC. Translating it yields CAWSVLGGGQSYEQYF.

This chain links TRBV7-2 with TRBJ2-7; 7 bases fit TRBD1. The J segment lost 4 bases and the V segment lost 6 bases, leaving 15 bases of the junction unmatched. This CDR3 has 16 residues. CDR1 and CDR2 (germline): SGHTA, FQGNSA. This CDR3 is CASRPMGRQGVYEQYF. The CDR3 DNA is TGTGCCAGCAGACCTATGGGACGGCAGGGGGTGTACGAGCAGTACTTC.

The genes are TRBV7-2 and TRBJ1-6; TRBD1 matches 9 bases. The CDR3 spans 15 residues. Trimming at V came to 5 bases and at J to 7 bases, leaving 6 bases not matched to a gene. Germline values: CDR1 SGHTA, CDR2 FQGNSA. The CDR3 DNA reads TGTGCCAGCAGCGGCTCGACAGGGGGGAATTCACCCCTCCACTTT. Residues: CASSGSTGGNSPLHF.

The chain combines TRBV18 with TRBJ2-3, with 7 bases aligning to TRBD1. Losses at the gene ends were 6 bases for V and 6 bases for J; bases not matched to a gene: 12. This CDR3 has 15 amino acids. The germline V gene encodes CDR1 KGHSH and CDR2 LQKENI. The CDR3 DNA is TGTGCCAGCTCCCTCGACAGGGTGGGGCCGGATACGCAGTATTTT. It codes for CASSLDRVGPDTQYF. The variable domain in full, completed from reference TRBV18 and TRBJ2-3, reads NAGVMQNPRHLVRRRGQEARLRCSPMKGHSHVYWYRQLPEEGLKFMVYLQKENIIDESGMPKERFSAEFPKEGPSILRIQQVVRGDSAAYFCASSLDRVGPDTQYFGPGTRLTVL.

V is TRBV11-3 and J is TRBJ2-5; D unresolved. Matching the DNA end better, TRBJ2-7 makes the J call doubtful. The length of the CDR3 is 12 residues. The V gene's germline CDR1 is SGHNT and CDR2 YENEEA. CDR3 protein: CASSLDASEQYF. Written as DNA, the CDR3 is TGTGCCAGCAGCTTAGATGCGAGCGAGCAGTACTTC.

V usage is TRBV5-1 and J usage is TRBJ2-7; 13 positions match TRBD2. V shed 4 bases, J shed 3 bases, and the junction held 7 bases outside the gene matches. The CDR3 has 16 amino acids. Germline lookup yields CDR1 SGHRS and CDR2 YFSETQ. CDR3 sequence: CASSPARTSGSYEQYF. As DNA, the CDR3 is TGCGCCAGCAGCCCGGCGAGGACTAGCGGGAGCTACGAGCAGTACTTC.

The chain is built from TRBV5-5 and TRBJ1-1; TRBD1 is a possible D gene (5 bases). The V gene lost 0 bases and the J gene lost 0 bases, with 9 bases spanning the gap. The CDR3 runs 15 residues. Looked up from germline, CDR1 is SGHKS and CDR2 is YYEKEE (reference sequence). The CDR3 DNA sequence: TGTGCCAGCAGCTTGGCCCTAGGGGTGAACACTGAAGCTTTCTTT. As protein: CASSLALGVNTEAFF.

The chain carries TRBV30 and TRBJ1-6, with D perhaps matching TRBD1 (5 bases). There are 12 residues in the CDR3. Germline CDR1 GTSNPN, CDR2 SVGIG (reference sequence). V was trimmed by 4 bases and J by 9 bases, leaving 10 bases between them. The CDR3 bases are TGTGCCTGGAAGGACATGGGTTCACCCCTCCACTTT. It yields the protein CAWKDMGSPLHF.

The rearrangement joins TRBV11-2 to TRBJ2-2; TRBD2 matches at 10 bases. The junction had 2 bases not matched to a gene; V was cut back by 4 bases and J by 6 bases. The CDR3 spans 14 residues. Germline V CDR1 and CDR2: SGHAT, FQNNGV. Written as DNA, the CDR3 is TGTGCCAGCAGCTCCCTAGCGGGAGCCGGGGAGCTGTTTTTT. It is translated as CASSSLAGAGELFF.

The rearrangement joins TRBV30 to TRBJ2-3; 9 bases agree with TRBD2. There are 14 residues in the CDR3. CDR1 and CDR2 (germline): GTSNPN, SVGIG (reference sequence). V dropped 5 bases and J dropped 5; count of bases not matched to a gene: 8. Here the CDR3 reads CAWDVAGEEDTQYF. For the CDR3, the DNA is TGTGCCTGGGATGTAGCGGGGGAGGAAGATACGCAGTATTTT. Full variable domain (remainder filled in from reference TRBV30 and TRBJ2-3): SQTIHQWPATLVQPVGSPLSLECTVEGTSNPNLYWYRQAAGRGLQLLFYSVGIGQISSEVPQNLSASRPQDRQFILSSKKLLLSDSGFYLCAWDVAGEEDTQYFGPGTRLTVL.

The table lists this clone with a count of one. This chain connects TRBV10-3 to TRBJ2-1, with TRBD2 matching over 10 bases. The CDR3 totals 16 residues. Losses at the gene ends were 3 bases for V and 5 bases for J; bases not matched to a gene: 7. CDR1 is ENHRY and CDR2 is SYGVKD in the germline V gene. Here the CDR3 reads CAISDPPTSGNNEQFF. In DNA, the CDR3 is TGTGCCATCAGTGACCCACCCACTAGCGGGAACAATGAGCAGTTCTTC.

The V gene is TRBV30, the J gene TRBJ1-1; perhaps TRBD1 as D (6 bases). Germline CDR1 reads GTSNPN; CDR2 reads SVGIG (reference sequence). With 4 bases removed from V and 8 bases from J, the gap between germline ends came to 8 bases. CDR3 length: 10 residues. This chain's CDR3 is CAWTGVEAFF. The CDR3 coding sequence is TGTGCCTGGACAGGGGTGGAAGCTTTCTTT.

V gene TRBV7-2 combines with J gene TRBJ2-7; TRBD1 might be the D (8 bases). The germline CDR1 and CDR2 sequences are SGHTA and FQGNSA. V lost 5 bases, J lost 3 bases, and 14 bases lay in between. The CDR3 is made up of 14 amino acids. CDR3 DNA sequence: TGTGCCAGCAGCCCACAGGGGGGGGTCTACGAGCAGTACTTC. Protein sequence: CASSPQGGVYEQYF. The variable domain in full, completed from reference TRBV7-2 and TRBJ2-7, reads GAGVSQSPSNKVTEKGKDVELRCDPISGHTALYWYRQSLGQGLEFLIYFQGNSAPDKSGLPSDRFSAERTGGSVSTLTIQRTQQEDSAVYLCASSPQGGVYEQYFGPGTRLTVT.

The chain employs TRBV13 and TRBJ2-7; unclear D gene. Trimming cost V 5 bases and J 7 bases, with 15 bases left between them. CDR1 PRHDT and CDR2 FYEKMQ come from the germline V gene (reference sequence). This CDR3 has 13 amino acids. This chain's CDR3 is CASSARVVEEQYF. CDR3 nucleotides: TGTGCCAGCAGCGCCCGGGTGGTGGAGGAGCAGTACTTC.

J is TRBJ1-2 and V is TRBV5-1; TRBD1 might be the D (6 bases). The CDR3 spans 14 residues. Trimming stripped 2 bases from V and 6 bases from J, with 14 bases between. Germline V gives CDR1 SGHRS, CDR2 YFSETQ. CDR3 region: CASSFRGGQDGYTF. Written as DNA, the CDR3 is TGCGCCAGCAGCTTTCGGGGGGGGCAGGATGGCTACACCTTC.

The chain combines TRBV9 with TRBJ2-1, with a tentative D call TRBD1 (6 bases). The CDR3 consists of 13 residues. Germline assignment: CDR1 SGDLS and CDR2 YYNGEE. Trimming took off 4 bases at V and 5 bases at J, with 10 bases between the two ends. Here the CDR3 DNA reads TGTGCCAGCAGCATACGGACAGACAATGAGCAGTTCTTC. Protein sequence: CASSIRTDNEQFF.

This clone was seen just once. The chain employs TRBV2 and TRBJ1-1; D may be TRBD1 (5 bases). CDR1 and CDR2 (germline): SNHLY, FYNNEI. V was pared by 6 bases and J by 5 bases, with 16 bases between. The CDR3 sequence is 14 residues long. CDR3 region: CASSGGRSRTEAFF. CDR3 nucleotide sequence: TGTGCCAGCAGCGGGGGACGCTCGAGGACTGAAGCTTTCTTT.

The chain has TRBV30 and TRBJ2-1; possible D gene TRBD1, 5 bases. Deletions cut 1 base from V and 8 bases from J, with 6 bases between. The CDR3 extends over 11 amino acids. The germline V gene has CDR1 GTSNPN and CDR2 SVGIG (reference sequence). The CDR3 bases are TGTGCCTGGAGTGGGGGCTATGAGCAGTTCTTC. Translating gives CAWSGGYEQFF.